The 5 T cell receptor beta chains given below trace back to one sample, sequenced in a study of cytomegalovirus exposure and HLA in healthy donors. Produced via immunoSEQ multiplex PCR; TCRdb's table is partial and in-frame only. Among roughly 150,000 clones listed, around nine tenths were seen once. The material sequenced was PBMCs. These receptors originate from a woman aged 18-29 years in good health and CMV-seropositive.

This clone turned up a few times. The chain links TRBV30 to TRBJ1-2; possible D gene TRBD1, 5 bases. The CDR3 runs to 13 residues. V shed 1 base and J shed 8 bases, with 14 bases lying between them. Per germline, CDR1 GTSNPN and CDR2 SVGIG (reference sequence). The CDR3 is CAWSAPVRGGYTF. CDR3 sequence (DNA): TGTGCCTGGAGTGCCCCTGTAAGGGGAGGCTACACCTTC.

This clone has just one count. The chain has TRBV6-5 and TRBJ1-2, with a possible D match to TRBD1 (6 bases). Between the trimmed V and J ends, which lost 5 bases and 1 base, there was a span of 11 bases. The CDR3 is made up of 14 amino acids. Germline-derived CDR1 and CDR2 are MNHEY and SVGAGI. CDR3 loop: CASSKDSFNYGYTF. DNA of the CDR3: TGTGCCAGCAGTAAGGACAGTTTTAACTATGGCTACACCTTC.

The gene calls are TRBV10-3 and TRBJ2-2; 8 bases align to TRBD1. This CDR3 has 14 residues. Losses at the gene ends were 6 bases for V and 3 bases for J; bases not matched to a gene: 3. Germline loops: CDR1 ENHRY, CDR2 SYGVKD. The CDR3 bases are TGTGCCATCAGGAGGGACAGGTACACCGGGGAGCTGTTTTTT. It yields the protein CAIRRDRYTGELFF.

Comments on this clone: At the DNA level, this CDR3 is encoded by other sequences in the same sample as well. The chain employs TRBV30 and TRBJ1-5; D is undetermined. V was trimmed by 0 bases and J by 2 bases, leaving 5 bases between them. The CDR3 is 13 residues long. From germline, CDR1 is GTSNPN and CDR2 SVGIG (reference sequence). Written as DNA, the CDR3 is TGTGCCTGGAGTGTCCAGGGCAATCAGCCCCAGCATTTT. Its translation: CAWSVQGNQPQHF.

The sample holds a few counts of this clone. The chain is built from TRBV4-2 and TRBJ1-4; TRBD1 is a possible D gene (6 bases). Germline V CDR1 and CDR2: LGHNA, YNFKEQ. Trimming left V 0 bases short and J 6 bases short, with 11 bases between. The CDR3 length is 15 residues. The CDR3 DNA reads TGTGCCAGCAGCCAAGATAGGGGGTTTCATGAAAAACTGTTTTTT. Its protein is CASSQDRGFHEKLFF.